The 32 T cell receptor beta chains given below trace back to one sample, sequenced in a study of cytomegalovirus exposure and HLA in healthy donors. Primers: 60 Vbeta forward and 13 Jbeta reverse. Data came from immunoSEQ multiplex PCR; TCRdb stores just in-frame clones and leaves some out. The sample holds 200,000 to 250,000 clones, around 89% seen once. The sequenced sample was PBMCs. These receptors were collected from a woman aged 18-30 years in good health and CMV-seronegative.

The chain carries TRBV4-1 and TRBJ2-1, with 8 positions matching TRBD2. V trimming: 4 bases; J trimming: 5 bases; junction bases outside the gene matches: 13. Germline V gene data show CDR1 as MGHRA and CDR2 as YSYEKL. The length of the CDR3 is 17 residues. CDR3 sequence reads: CASSPGSARGVHNEQFF. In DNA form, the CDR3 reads TGCGCCAGCAGCCCGGGGTCGGCGCGGGGGGTTCACAATGAGCAGTTCTTC.

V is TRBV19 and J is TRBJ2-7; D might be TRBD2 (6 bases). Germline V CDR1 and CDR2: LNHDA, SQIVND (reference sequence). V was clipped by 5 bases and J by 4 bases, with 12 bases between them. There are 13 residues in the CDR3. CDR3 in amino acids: CASSLKGGYEQYF. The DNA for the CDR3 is TGTGCCAGTAGTCTCAAGGGAGGATACGAGCAGTACTTC.

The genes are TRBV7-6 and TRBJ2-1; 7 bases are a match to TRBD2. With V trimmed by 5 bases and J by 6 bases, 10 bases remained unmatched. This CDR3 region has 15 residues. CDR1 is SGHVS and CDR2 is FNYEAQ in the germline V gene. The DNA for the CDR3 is TGTGCCAGCAGCCTCGGGACTACGGTGGGCAATGAGCAGTTCTTC. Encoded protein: CASSLGTTVGNEQFF.

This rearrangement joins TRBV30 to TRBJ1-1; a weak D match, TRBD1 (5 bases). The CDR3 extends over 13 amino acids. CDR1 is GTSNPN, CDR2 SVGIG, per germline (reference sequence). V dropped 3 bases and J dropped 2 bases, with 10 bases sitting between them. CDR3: CAWRTDFNTEAFF. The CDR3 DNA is TGTGCCTGGAGGACAGATTTTAACACTGAAGCTTTCTTT.

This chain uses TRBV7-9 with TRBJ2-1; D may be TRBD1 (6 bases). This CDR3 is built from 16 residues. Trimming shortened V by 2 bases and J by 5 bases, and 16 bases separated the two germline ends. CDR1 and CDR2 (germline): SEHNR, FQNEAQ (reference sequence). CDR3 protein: CASSLLLRDTHNEQFF. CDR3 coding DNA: TGTGCCAGCAGCTTACTACTCCGGGACACGCACAATGAGCAGTTCTTC.

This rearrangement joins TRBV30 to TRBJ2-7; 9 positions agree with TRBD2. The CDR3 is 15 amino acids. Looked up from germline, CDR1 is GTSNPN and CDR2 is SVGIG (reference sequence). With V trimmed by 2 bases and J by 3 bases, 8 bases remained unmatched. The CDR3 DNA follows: TGTGCCTGGAGTTGGGATAGCGGGAGTAGCTACGAGCAGTACTTC. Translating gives CAWSWDSGSSYEQYF.

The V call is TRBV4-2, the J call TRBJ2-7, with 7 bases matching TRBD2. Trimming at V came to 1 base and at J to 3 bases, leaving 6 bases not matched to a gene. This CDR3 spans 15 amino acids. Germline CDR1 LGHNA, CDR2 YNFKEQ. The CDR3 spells CASSQGIAGNYEQYF. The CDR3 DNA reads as TGTGCCAGCAGCCAAGGTATAGCGGGCAACTACGAGCAGTACTTC.

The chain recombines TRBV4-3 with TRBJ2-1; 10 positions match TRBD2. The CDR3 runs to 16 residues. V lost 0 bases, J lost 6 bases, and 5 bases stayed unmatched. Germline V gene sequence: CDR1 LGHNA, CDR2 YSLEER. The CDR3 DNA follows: TGCGCCAGCAGCCAAGATCCTAGCGGGAGATTCAATGAGCAGTTCTTC. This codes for CASSQDPSGRFNEQFF.

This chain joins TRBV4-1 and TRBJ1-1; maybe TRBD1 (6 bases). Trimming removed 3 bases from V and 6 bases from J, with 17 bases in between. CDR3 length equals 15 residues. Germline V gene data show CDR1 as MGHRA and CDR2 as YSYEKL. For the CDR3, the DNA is TGCGCCAGCAGCCATGTCGGACTGGGGGGGCCTGAAGCTTTCTTT. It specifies CASSHVGLGGPEAFF.

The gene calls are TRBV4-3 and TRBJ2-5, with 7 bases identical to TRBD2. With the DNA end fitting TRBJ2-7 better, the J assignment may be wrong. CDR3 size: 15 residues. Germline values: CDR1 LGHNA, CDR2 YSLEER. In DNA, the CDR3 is TGCGCCAGCAGCCATTTACAGCGGGGAACCTACGAGCAGTACTTC. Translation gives CASSHLQRGTYEQYF.

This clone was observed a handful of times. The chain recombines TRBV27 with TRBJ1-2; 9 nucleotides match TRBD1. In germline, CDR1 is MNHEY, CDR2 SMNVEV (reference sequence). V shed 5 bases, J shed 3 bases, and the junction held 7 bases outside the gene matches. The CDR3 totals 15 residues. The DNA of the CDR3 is TGTGCCAGCAGTAAGGACAGGGGATGGTACTATGGCTACACCTTC. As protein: CASSKDRGWYYGYTF.

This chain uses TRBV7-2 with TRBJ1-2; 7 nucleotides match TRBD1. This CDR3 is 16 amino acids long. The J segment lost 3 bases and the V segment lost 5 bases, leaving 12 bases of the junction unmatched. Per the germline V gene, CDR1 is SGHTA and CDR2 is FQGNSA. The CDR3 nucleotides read TGTGCCAGCAGCGACCTATCCGGGACAGCCTACTATGGCTACACCTTC. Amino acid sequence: CASSDLSGTAYYGYTF. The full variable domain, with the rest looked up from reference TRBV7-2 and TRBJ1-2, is GAGVSQSPSNKVTEKGKDVELRCDPISGHTALYWYRQSLGQGLEFLIYFQGNSAPDKSGLPSDRFSAERTGGSVSTLTIQRTQQEDSAVYLCASSDLSGTAYYGYTFGSGTRLTVV.

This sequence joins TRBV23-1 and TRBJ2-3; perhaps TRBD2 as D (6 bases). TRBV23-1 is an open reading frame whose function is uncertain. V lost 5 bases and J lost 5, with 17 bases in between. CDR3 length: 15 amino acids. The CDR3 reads CASSTLWGGVDTQYF. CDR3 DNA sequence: TGCGCCAGCAGTACCCTTTGGGGCGGGGTAGATACGCAGTATTTT.

In DNA form, the CDR3 reads TGTGCCAGCAGGGGACAGGGTTTTCACGAGCAGTACTTC. Encoded protein: CASRGQGFHEQYF. This chain joins TRBV2 and TRBJ2-7, with 9 bases fitting TRBD1. After removal of 6 bases from V and 5 bases from J, the junction contained 5 bases not matched to a gene. The CDR3 extends over 13 amino acids. The germline gives CDR1 SNHLY, CDR2 FYNNEI. Variable domain in full (rest from reference TRBV2 and TRBJ2-7): EPEVTQTPSHQVTQMGQEVILRCVPISNHLYFYWYRQILGQKVEFLVSFYNNEISEKSEIFDDQFSVERPDGSNFTLKIRSTKLEDSAMYFCASRGQGFHEQYFGPGTRLTVT.

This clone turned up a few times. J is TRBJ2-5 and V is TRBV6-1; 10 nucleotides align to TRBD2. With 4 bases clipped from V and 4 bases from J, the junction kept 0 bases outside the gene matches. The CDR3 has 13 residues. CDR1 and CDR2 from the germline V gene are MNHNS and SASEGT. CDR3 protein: CASSASGRETQYF. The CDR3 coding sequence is TGTGCCAGCAGTGCTAGCGGGAGAGAGACCCAGTACTTC.

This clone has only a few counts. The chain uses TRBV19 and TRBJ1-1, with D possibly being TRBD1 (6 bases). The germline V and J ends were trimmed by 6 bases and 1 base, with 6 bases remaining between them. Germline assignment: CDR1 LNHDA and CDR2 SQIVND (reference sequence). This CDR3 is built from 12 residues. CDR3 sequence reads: CASRDRNTEAFF. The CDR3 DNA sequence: TGTGCCAGTAGGGACAGGAACACTGAAGCTTTCTTT.

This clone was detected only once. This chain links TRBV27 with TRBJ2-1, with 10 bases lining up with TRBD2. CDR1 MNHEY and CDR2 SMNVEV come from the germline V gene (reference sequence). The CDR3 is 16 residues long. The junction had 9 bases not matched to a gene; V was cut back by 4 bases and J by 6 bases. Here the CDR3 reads CASSSKRLAGVNEQFF. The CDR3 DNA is TGTGCCAGCAGTTCGAAGAGGCTAGCGGGAGTCAATGAGCAGTTCTTC.

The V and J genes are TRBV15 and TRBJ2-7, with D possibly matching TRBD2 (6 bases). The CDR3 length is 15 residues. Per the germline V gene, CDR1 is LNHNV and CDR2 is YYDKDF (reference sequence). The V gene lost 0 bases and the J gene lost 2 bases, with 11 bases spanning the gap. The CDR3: CATSRDTAGPYEQYF. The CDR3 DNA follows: TGTGCCACCAGCAGAGATACAGCGGGCCCCTACGAGCAGTACTTC.

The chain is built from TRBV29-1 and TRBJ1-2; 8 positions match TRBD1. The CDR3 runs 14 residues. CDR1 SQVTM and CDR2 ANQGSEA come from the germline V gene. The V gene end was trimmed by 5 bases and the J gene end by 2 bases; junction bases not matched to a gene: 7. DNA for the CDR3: TGCAGCGTTACAAGCGGACAGGGCAACTATGGCTACACCTTC. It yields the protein CSVTSGQGNYGYTF.

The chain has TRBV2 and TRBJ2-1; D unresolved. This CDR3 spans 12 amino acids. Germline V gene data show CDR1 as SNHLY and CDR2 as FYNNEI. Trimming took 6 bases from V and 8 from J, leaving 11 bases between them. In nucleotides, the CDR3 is TGTGCCAGCAGCCCCCCCGGAGATGAGCAGTTCTTC. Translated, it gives CASSPPGDEQFF.

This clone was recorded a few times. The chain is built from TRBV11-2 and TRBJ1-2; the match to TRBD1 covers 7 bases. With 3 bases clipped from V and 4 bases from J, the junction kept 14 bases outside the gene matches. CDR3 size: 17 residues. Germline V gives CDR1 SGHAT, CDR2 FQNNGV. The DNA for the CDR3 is TGTGCCAGCAGCTTTCCCGGAGCGGCGACAGGGTTCTATGGCTACACCTTC. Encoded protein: CASSFPGAATGFYGYTF. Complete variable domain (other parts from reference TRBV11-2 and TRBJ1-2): EAGVAQSPRYKIIEKRQSVAFWCNPISGHATLYWYQQILGQGPKLLIQFQNNGVVDDSQLPKDRFSAERLKGVDSTLKIQPAKLEDSAVYLCASSFPGAATGFYGYTFGSGTRLTVV.

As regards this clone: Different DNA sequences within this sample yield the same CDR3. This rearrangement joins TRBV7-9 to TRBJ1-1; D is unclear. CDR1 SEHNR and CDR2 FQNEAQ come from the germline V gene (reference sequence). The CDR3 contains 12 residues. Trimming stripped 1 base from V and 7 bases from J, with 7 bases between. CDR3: CASSLGDREAFF. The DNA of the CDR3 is TGTGCCAGCAGCTTAGGAGATCGTGAAGCTTTCTTT.

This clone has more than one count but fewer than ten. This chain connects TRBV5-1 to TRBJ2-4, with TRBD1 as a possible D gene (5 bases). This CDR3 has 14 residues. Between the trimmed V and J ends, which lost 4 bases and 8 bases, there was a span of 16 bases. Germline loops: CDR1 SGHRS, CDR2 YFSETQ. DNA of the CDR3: TGCGCCAGCAGCGCAACACAGGTAGTGGACATTCAGTACTTC. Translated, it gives CASSATQVVDIQYF.

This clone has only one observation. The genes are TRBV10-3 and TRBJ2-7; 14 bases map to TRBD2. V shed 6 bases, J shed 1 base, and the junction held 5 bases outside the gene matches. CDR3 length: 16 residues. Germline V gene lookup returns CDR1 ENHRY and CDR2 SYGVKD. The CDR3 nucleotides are TGTGCCATCAGGTCGGGACTAGCGGGAGTTTCCTACGAGCAGTACTTC. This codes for CAIRSGLAGVSYEQYF.

In nucleotides, the CDR3 is TGCGCCAGCAGCCAGACAGCCTACGAGCAGTACTTC. Translated, it gives CASSQTAYEQYF. The chain recombines TRBV5-1 with TRBJ2-7; a weak D match, TRBD1 (5 bases). V lost 4 bases to trimming and J lost 2 bases, with 7 bases between them. The CDR3 runs to 12 residues. Germline CDR1 reads SGHRS; CDR2 reads YFSETQ.

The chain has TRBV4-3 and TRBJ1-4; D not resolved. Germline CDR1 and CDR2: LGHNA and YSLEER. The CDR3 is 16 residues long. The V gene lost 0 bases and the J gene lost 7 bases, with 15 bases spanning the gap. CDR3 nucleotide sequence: TGCGCCAGCAGCCAAGATCGGGCCGGGCGGGGTGAAAAACTGTTTTTT. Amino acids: CASSQDRAGRGEKLFF.

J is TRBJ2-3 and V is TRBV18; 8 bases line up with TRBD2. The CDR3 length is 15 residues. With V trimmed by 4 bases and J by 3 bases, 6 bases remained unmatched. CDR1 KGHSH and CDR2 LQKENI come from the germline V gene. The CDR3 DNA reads TGTGCCAGCTCACAATTAGCGGGGCTAACAGATACGCAGTATTTT. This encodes CASSQLAGLTDTQYF.

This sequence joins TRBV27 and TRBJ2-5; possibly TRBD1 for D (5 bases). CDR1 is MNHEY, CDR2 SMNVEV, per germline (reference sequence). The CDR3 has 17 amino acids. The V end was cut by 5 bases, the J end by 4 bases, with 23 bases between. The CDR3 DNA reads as TGTGCCAGCAGTCCCCAGGGTCCAGCGAAAGGTAGAGAGACCCAGTACTTC. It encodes CASSPQGPAKGRETQYF.

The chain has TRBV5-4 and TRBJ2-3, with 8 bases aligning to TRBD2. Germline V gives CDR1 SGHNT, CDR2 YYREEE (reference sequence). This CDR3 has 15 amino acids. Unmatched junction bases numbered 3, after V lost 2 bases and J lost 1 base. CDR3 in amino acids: CASSLISGGTDTQYF. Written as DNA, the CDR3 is TGTGCCAGCAGCTTAATTAGCGGGGGCACAGATACGCAGTATTTT.

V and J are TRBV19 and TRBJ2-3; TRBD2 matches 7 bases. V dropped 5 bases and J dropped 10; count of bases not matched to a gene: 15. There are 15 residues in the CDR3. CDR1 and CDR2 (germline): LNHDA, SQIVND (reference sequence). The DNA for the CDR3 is TGTGCCAGTAGTCAGTGGGGCCTTGGGGGGGGAGCGCAGTATTTT. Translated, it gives CASSQWGLGGGAQYF.

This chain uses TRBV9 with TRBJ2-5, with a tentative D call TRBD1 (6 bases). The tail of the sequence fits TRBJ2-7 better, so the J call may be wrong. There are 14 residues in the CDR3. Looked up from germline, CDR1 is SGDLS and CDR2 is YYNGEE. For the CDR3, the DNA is TGTGCCAGCAGCATTGGGACACTCTCCTACGAGCAGTACTTC. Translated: CASSIGTLSYEQYF.

CDR3 region: CASSGLGGQETQYF. CDR3 in DNA: TGTGCCAGCAGTGGACTTGGGGGGCAAGAGACCCAGTACTTC. This sequence joins TRBV25-1 and TRBJ2-5; tentative D call: TRBD2 (6 bases). The CDR3 totals 14 residues. The germline V gene has CDR1 MGHDK and CDR2 SYGVNS. Trimming cost V 4 bases and J 2 bases, with 11 bases left between them.